This T cell receptor (beta chain) was sequenced for a study of shared clonotypes between healthy human individuals. This clone was recorded only once. Produced via immunoSEQ multiplex PCR; TCRdb's table is partial and in-frame only. The sample contains some 1 million clones, approximately 70% of which appear only once. This clonotype originated in a man between 18 and 29 years old in good health. The specimen was memory CD4+ T cells sorted from blood. Subset given: CD45RA-negative fraction.

For the CDR3, the DNA is TGTGCCAGCACCCCTAGCGGGAAACCTACGAGCAGCTACTTC. This codes for CASTPSGKPTSSYF. The J gene is TRBJ2-7, the V gene TRBV6-6; the match to TRBD2 covers 9 bases. Germline V CDR1 and CDR2: MNHNY, SVGAGI (reference sequence). After removal of 7 bases from V and 13 bases from J, the junction contained 17 bases not matched to a gene. This CDR3 has 14 residues.